A single TCR beta chain is shown here with its context. Germline lookup yields CDR1 SQVTM and CDR2 ANQGSEA. Trimming stripped 1 base from V and 1 base from J, with 13 bases between. The CDR3 runs to 15 residues. This sample was taken from a study of CD8+ T cells in alopecia areata. Obtained from alopecia areata patients were lesional scalp punch biopsies along with peripheral blood. cDNA reverse transcribed from extracted RNA served as the sequencing template. Sequenced by immunoSEQ multiplex PCR; TCRdb stores in-frame clones only, minus some. The table shows 250,000 or so clones, with around 67% occurring only once.

This receptor was identified in a human donor with alopecia areata. The material sequenced was CD4+ T cells sorted from blood, taken at week 0. The rearrangement uses TRBV29-1 and TRBJ1-1, with D hard to call. Written as DNA, the CDR3 is TGCAGCGTTGAAGTCGTCAAAGGGAGGAACACTGAAGCTTTCTTT. Translating gives CSVEVVKGRNTEAFF.